Each of the 21 T cell receptor beta chains below was sequenced from the same sample in a study of blood T cell repertoires in COVID-19 (dated by TCRdb to the early 2020s). The library was made by the immunoSEQ multiplex PCR assay. In its TCRdb copy, this immuneACCESS table keeps in-frame sequences only and misses some clones. Where compared with another copy, unresolved V genes explain less than half of these, and the others have no known cause. The sample table holds some 220,000 clones, of which around 84% were seen once. 9.5% to 15% of the sample lies in the top ten. The source material was peripheral blood. The receptors come from a human donor in a cohort sampled during active COVID-19.

V usage is TRBV4-1 and J usage is TRBJ1-5; possible D gene TRBD1, 6 bases. V was clipped by 4 bases and J by 11 bases, with 18 bases between them. The CDR3 has 14 residues. Germline assignment: CDR1 MGHRA and CDR2 YSYEKL. CDR3 sequence (DNA): TGCGCCAGCAGCCTTCGGGACACCAAATCAGCCCAGCATTTT. As protein: CASSLRDTKSAQHF.

The chain employs TRBV6-4 and TRBJ2-2; D is possibly TRBD1 (6 bases). Per germline, CDR1 MRHNA and CDR2 SNTAGT. The CDR3 is 14 residues long. Trimming removed 7 bases from V and 6 bases from J, with 15 bases in between. The CDR3 nucleotides are TGTGCCAGCACCCCGGAACAGGGCTCCGGGGAGCTGTTTTTT. Translating gives CASTPEQGSGELFF.

V gene TRBV6-5 combines with J gene TRBJ2-3; 8 nucleotides line up with TRBD1. Losses at the gene ends were 7 bases for V and 4 bases for J; bases not matched to a gene: 4. The germline CDR1 and CDR2 sequences are MNHEY and SVGAGI. CDR3 length: 13 amino acids. The CDR3 nucleotides read TGTGCCAGCACCAGGACAGGGCCAGATACGCAGTATTTT. It is translated as CASTRTGPDTQYF.

The V gene is TRBV7-9, the J gene TRBJ1-2; 8 bases line up with TRBD1. With V trimmed by 5 bases and J by 2 bases, 4 bases remained unmatched. The CDR3 is 14 amino acids. The germline V gene encodes CDR1 SEHNR and CDR2 FQNEAQ (reference sequence). The chain's CDR3 is CASSTRTGNYGYTF. In nucleotides, the CDR3 is TGTGCCAGCAGCACACGGACAGGGAACTATGGCTACACCTTC.

V usage is TRBV19 and J usage is TRBJ2-1; 7 bases are a match to TRBD2. Losses at the gene ends were 4 bases for V and 10 bases for J; bases not matched to a gene: 10. This CDR3 has 14 amino acids. The germline CDR1 and CDR2 sequences are LNHDA and SQIVND (reference sequence). The CDR3, as DNA: TGTGCCAGTAGTAGATCTTCCATAGCGGGCGAGCAGTTCTTC. This sequence encodes CASSRSSIAGEQFF. Full variable domain (remainder filled in from reference TRBV19 and TRBJ2-1): DGGITQSPKYLFRKEGQNVTLSCEQNLNHDAMYWYRQDPGQGLRLIYYSQIVNDFQKGDIAEGYSVSREKKESFPLTVTSAQKNPTAFYLCASSRSSIAGEQFFGPGTRLTVL.

The V call is TRBV9, the J call TRBJ2-3; 8 bases map to TRBD1. Germline V gives CDR1 SGDLS, CDR2 YYNGEE. Losses at the gene ends were 4 bases for V and 6 bases for J; bases not matched to a gene: 4. There are 13 residues in the CDR3. CDR3 loop: CASSLPGGDTQYF. The CDR3 nucleotides read TGTGCCAGCAGCCTCCCAGGGGGCGATACGCAGTATTTT.

The J gene is TRBJ2-7, the V gene TRBV7-2; 9 bases line up with TRBD1. This CDR3 has 14 residues. Trimming removed 3 bases from V and 2 bases from J; junction bases left unmatched: 2. The V gene's germline CDR1 is SGHTA and CDR2 FQGNSA. The CDR3 is CASSFGTGTYEQYF. The DNA for the CDR3 is TGTGCCAGCAGCTTCGGGACAGGGACCTACGAGCAGTACTTC.

The chain carries TRBV25-1 and TRBJ2-2, with D perhaps TRBD2 (7 bases). The CDR3 loop spans 16 amino acids. Germline V gene data show CDR1 as MGHDK and CDR2 as SYGVNS. Trimming took 1 base from V and 5 from J, leaving 14 bases between them. The CDR3 DNA sequence: TGTGCCAGCAGTGAATTGGGCAGGGGAGGGACCGGGGAGCTGTTTTTT. Protein sequence: CASSELGRGGTGELFF.

This rearrangement joins TRBV2 to TRBJ2-5; 8 bases map to TRBD2. This CDR3 is 15 amino acids long. The V and J ends lost 4 bases and 5 bases, in that order; junction bases with no gene match: 9. In germline, CDR1 is SNHLY, CDR2 FYNNEI. CDR3 residues: CASSAGREGHETQYF. Written as DNA, the CDR3 is TGTGCCAGCAGTGCGGGACGGGAGGGCCACGAGACCCAGTACTTC.

This clone was detected once. This chain links TRBV21-1 with TRBJ1-1. TRBV21-1 counts as a pseudogene. This CDR3 region has 17 residues. CDR3 loop: CASSNTGDRSVYIEAFF. The DNA of the CDR3 is TGTGCCAGCAGCAATACGGGGGATCGGTCCGTGTATATTGAAGCTTTCTTT.

This rearrangement joins TRBV20-1 to TRBJ1-1; no clear D. Germline CDR1 DFQATT, CDR2 SNEGSKA (reference sequence). The CDR3 runs 12 residues. Trimming removed 3 bases from V and 6 bases from J, with 11 bases in between. The CDR3 region is CSASRGSAEAFF. CDR3 in DNA: TGCAGTGCTAGTCGGGGAAGCGCTGAAGCTTTCTTT.

This chain uses TRBV6-5 with TRBJ2-3, with D hard to call. Trimming removed 9 bases from V and 3 bases from J, with 7 bases in between. The CDR3 spans 11 residues. From germline, CDR1 is MNHEY and CDR2 SVGAGI. The DNA for the CDR3 is TGTGCCAGTAAATTTACAGATACGCAGTATTTT. This codes for CASKFTDTQYF.

V usage is TRBV2 and J usage is TRBJ2-2, with D perhaps TRBD2 (6 bases). Trimming cost V 4 bases and J 6 bases, with 6 bases left between them. CDR1 is SNHLY, CDR2 FYNNEI, per germline. The CDR3 sequence is 12 residues long. Here the CDR3 reads CASSGGAGELFF. CDR3 coding DNA: TGTGCCAGCAGTGGCGGGGCCGGGGAGCTGTTTTTT.

The chain recombines TRBV28 with TRBJ2-1; D possibly corresponds to TRBD1 (5 bases). This CDR3 has 14 amino acids. Per the germline V gene, CDR1 is MDHEN and CDR2 is SYDVKM. V lost 4 bases, J lost 8 bases, and 15 bases lay in between. The CDR3 DNA is TGTGCCAGCAGTTCCCCAGGGCAGAAGGATGAGCAGTTCTTC. Translating gives CASSSPGQKDEQFF.

This clone was counted a few times. The V gene is TRBV4-3, the J gene TRBJ2-2; 9 nucleotides agree with TRBD2. The V and J ends lost 3 bases and 1 base, in that order; junction bases with no gene match: 3. Germline V gives CDR1 LGHNA, CDR2 YSLEER. CDR3 length: 16 residues. This CDR3 reads CASSQRGGLNTGELFF. The CDR3 DNA reads TGCGCCAGCAGCCAGCGGGGGGGATTGAACACCGGGGAGCTGTTTTTT.

The chain employs TRBV21-1 and TRBJ2-7; no check of the table's D call, TRBD1, against the DNA was made. TRBV21-1 is a pseudogene segment. The CDR3 covers 16 residues. CDR3 region: CASSKEQGQDRYEQYF. DNA for the CDR3: TGTGCCAGCAGCAAAGAACAAGGACAGGACAGGTACGAGCAGTACTTC.

This sequence joins TRBV28 and TRBJ2-4; 11 positions match TRBD1. Per the germline V gene, CDR1 is MDHEN and CDR2 is SYDVKM. This CDR3 spans 16 amino acids. V shed 5 bases and J 6 bases; nucleotides not matched to a gene: 9. CDR3 region: CASSNSGTGGRNIQYF. The DNA of the CDR3 is TGTGCCAGCAGTAACTCCGGGACAGGGGGTAGAAACATTCAGTACTTC.

This clone is a singleton in its sample. V is TRBV7-8 and J is TRBJ2-1, with 9 bases identical to TRBD1. J was trimmed by 0 bases and V by 6 bases; bases with no gene match: 15. This CDR3 region has 19 residues. Germline assignment: CDR1 SGHVS and CDR2 FQNEAQ. CDR3 DNA sequence: TGTGCCAGCAGAACCCCGGGACAGGGTCGCCTAAACTCCTACAATGAGCAGTTCTTC. It codes for CASRTPGQGRLNSYNEQFF. Drawing the rest from reference TRBV7-8 and TRBJ2-1, the complete variable domain is GAGVSQSPRYKVAKRGQDVALRCDPISGHVSLFWYQQALGQGPEFLTYFQNEAQLDKSGLPSDRFFAERPEGSVSTLKIQRTQQEDSAVYLCASRTPGQGRLNSYNEQFFGPGTRLTVL.

The rearrangement links TRBV18 to TRBJ1-5; 8 bases align to TRBD1. V shed 6 bases and J 5 bases; nucleotides not matched to a gene: 9. Germline CDR1 is KGHSH and CDR2 is LQKENI. CDR3 length equals 15 residues. For the CDR3, the DNA is TGTGCCAGCTCCCCAGGGACAGGAGGGGATCAGCCCCAGCATTTT. Encoded protein: CASSPGTGGDQPQHF.

The rearrangement joins TRBV27 to TRBJ1-1, with 9 bases identical to TRBD1. The CDR3 contains 16 residues. The germline V gene encodes CDR1 MNHEY and CDR2 SMNVEV (reference sequence). V shed 3 bases and J 4 bases; nucleotides not matched to a gene: 9. For the CDR3, the DNA is TGTGCCAGCAGTTTTACTAGAGTGACAGGGGGCACTGAAGCTTTCTTT. Translation: CASSFTRVTGGTEAFF.

This clone was picked up a small number of times. DNA of the CDR3: TGTGCCAGCAGTGAACGCACAGGGACCTACGAGCAGTACTTC. Translating gives CASSERTGTYEQYF. The chain recombines TRBV2 with TRBJ2-7; a possible D gene is TRBD1 (6 bases). V was clipped by 2 bases and J by 2 bases, with 10 bases between them. Germline lookup yields CDR1 SNHLY and CDR2 FYNNEI. The CDR3 is made up of 14 amino acids.